This T cell receptor (beta chain) was captured in a study of PD-L1 blockade in urothelial cancer. Background on the study: In terms of prior chemotherapy, patients had received 0 to 3 regimens. Samples of blood were analyzed 3 weeks (second dose) and 6 weeks after treatment start. Study observations and caveats: Durable benefit accompanied greater 3-week expansion of tumor-associated blood clones.

Disease in patients was locally advanced or metastatic urothelial carcinoma. Deletions cut 7 bases from V and 4 bases from J, with 14 bases between. Germline assignment: CDR1 SNHLY and CDR2 FYNNEI. This CDR3 comprises 15 residues. TCRdb keeps only in-frame clones here, not all; method: immunoSEQ multiplex PCR. The table records fewer than 45,000 clones, almost 85% of them present only once. For this clone: The antigen is unknown. Other nucleotide sequences in the sample specify the same CDR3.

Sequences were derived from PBMCs, sampled around atezolizumab (anti-PD-L1) treatment. This chain connects TRBV2 to TRBJ1-6; D is uncertain. The origin of this receptor is an older man with urothelial cancer. The CDR3 DNA reads TGTGCCAGCAAGGCCCAGGAGGATTATAATTCACCCCTCCACTTT. Encoded protein: CASKAQEDYNSPLHF.